Sequencing of this T cell receptor beta chain was carried out in a study of cytomegalovirus exposure and HLA in healthy donors. Primers: 60 Vbeta forward and 13 Jbeta reverse. Profiled with immunoSEQ multiplex PCR; TCRdb holds only in-frame clones, not every one. The data show about 230,000 clones, roughly 89% seen once. In regard to this clone: Its antigen remains unknown.

V gave up 7 bases and J gave up 4 bases, with 17 bases separating them. The germline V gene encodes CDR1 SGHRS and CDR2 YFSETQ. This CDR3 is built from 15 residues. Study-level points and caveats: Further analysis, carried out later, found HLA-associated TCR beta chains more clonally expanded than equally common other chains. Earlier findings revealed that most TCR beta V segments proved productive either about 90% or about 30% of the time.

The sample consisted of PBMCs. V and J are TRBV5-1 and TRBJ2-2, with D maybe TRBD2 (5 bases). The TCR was taken from a woman aged 18-35 years in good health and CMV-seronegative. The CDR3 coding sequence is TGCGCCAGCTGCCTGGCGGAGGCCTCCACCGGGGAGCTGTTTTTT. It encodes CASCLAEASTGELFF.